This T cell receptor beta chain was profiled in a study of blood T cells in healthy people across ages. Germline V CDR1 and CDR2: LGHDT, YNNKEL (reference sequence). V lost 0 bases to trimming and J lost 4 bases; unmatched junction nucleotides: 6. The CDR3 length is 16 residues. Next came a second PCR, run for about 6 to 12 cycles, which used a sample-barcoded 5' primer along with a J-beta primer mix. TCRdb called the 5' RACE reads again in MiXCR, with one record for every CDR3 protein. The sample consists of roughly 800,000 distinct CDR3 sequences, 20% to 25% of them appearing once. The same sample was also used in a study of T cells of mothers and their children. As that study records: Researchers put all of the extracted RNA into cDNA synthesis, using roughly 1.5 ug per 15 ul.

This TCR was sampled from a boy younger than 18 in good health. The rearrangement uses TRBV3-1 and TRBJ2-1, with 7 bases that match TRBD1. Source material: blood. The CDR3 region is CASSQEGTVAYNEQFF. The CDR3 DNA follows: TGTGCCAGCAGCCAAGAGGGGACAGTGGCGTACAATGAGCAGTTCTTC.